This TCR beta chain was profiled in a study of shared clonotypes between healthy human individuals. It was at deep level that the assay was run. The protocol was immunoSEQ multiplex PCR, while the TCRdb copy is restricted to in-frame clones and leaves out a portion. The sample records roughly 320,000 clones, around nine tenths being singletons. Between the trimmed V and J ends, which lost 4 bases and 2 bases, there was a span of 11 bases. The CDR3 runs 14 residues. CDR1 is LGHNA, CDR2 YNFKEQ, per germline. Overall study results and limits: Only blood was sampled, and tissue TCR repertoires likely differ from blood ones. Memory subsets had estimated richness that was generally smaller than that of naive subsets.

A word on this clone: No antigen is known for it.

The sequence derives from a man younger than 30 in good health. The chain is built from TRBV4-2 and TRBJ1-2; a possible D gene is TRBD1 (5 bases). Sequenced sample: memory CD8+ T cells sorted from blood. The subset is: CD45RO+ cells pooled with CCR7-negative TemRA cells. The CDR3 nucleotides are TGTGCCAGCAGCCCACGGGACGGAAACTATGGCTACACCTTC. Amino acid sequence: CASSPRDGNYGYTF.